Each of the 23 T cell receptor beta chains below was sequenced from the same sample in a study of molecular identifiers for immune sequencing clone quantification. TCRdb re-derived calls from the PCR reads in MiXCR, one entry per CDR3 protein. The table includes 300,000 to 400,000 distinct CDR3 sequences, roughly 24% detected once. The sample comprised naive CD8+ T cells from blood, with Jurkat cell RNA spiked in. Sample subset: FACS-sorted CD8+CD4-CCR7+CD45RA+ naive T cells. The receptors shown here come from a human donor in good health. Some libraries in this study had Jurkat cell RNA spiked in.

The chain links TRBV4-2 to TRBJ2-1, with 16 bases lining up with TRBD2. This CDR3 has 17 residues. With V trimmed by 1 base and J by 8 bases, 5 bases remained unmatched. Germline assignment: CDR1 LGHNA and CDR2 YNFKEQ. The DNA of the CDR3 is TGTGCCAGCAGCCAAGCTGGGACTAGCGGGAGGGCCTATGAGCAGTTCTTC. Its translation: CASSQAGTSGRAYEQFF.

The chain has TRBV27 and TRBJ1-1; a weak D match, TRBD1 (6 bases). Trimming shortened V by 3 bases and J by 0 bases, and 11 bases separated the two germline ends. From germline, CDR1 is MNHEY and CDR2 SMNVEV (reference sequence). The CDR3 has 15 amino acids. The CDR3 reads CASSFLGGLNTEAFF. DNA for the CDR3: TGTGCCAGCAGTTTTTTGGGGGGCTTGAACACTGAAGCTTTCTTT.

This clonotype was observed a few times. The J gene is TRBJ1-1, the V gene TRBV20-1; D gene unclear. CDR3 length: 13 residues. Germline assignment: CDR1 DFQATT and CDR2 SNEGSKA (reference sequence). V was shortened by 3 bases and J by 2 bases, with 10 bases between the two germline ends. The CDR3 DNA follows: TGCAGTGCTAGGTGGCAGACAAACACTGAAGCTTTCTTT. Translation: CSARWQTNTEAFF.

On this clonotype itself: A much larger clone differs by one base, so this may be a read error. The CDR3 region has the DNA TGTGCCAGCAGCAAAACGGAAAAACTGGTTTTT. It translates to CASSKTEKLVF. The chain couples TRBV12-3 or TRBV12-4 to TRBJ1-4, with D uncertain. This CDR3 spans 11 amino acids.

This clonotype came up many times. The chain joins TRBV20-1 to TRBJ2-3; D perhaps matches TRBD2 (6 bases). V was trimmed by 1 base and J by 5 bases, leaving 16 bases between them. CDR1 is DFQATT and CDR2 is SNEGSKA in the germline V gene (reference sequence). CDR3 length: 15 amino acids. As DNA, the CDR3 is TGCAGTGCTAGAGCGCGGGGTGCCGGATTAGATACGCAGTATTTT. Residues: CSARARGAGLDTQYF.

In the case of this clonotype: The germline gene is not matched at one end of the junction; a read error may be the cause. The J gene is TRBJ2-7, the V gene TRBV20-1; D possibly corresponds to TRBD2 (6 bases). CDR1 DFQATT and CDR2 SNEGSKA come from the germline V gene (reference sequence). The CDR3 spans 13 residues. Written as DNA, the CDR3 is TGCAGTGCTTTGGACTACTCCCACTACGAGCAGCACTTC. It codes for CSALDYSHYEQHF.

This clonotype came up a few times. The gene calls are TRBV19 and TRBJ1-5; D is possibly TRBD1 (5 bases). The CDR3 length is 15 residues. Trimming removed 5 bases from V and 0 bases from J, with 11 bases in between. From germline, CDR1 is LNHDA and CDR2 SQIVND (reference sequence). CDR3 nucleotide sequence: TGTGCCAGTAGTCCTGGGGCGAATAGCAATCAGCCCCAGCATTTT. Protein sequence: CASSPGANSNQPQHF.

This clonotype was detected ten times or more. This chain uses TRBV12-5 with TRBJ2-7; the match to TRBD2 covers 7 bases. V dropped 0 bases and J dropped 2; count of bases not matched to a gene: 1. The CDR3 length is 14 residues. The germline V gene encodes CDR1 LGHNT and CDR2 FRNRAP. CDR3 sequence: CASGLVSGAYEQYF. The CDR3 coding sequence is TGTGCTAGTGGTTTGGTGAGCGGGGCCTACGAGCAGTACTTC.

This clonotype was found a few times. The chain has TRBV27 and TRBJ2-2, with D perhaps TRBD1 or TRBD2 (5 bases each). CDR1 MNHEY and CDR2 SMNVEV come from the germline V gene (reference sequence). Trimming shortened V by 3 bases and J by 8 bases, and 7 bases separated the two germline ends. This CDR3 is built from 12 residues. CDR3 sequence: CASSFGGGELFF. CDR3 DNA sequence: TGTGCCAGCAGTTTTGGGGGAGGGGAGCTGTTTTTT.

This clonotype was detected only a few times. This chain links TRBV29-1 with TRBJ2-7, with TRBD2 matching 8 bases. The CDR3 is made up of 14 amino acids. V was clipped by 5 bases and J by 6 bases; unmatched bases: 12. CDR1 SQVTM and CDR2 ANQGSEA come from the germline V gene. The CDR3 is CSVLTGGNGAEQYF. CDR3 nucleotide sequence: TGCAGCGTTCTCACGGGGGGGAACGGTGCCGAGCAGTACTTC.

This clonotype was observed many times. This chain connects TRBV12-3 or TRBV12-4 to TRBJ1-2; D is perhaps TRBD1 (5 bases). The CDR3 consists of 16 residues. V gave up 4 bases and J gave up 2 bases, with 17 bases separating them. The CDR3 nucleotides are TGTGCCAGCAGTTCCGCCTTGGAGGACAAAAACTATGGCTACACCTTC. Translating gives CASSSALEDKNYGYTF.

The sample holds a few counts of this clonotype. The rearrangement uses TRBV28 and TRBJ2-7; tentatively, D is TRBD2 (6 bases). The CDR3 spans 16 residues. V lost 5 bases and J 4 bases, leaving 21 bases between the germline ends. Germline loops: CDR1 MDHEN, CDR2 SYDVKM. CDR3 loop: CASSPNSGIRAYEQYF. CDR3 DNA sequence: TGTGCCAGCAGTCCAAATAGCGGAATCAGGGCATACGAGCAGTACTTC.

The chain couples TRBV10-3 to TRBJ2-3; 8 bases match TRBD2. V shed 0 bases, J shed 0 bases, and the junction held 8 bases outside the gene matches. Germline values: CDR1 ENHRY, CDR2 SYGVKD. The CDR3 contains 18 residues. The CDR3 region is CAISESLRAGASTDTQYF. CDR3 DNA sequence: TGTGCCATCAGTGAGTCTTTAAGAGCGGGGGCTAGCACAGATACGCAGTATTTT.

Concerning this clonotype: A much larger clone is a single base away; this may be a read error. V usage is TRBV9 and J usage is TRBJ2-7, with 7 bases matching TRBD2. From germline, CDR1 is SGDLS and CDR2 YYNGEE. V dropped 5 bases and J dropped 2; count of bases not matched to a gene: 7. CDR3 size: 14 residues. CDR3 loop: CASSRGGAPYEQYF. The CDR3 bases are TGTGCCAGCAGTCGCGGGGGTGCCCCCTACGAGCAGTACTTC.

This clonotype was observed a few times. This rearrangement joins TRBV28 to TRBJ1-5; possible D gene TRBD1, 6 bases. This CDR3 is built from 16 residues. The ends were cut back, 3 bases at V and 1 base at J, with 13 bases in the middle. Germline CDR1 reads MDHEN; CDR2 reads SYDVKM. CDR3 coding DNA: TGTGCCAGCAGTTTTTTCGGACAGAAAAGCAATCAGCCCCAGCATTTT. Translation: CASSFFGQKSNQPQHF.

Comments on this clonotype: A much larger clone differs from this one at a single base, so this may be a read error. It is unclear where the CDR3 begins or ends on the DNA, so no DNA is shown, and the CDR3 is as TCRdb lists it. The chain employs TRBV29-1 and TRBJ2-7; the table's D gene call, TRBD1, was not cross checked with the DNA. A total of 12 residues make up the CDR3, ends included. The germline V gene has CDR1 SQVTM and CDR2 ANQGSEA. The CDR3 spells CSVGTGAGEHYF.

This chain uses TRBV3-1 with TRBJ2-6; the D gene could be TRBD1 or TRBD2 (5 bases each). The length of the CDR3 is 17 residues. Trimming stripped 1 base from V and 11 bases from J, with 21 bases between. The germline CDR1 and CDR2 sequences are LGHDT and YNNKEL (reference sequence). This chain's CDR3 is CASSQGGRTYFSDVLTF. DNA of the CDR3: TGTGCCAGCAGCCAAGGGGGCCGGACTTACTTCTCGGACGTCCTGACTTTC.

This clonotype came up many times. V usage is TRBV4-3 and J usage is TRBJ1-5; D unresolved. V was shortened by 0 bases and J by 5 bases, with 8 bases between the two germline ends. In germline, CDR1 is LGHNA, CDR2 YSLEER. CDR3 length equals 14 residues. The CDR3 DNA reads TGCGCCAGCAGCCAAGATAATGGAGATCAGCCCCAGCATTTT. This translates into CASSQDNGDQPQHF.

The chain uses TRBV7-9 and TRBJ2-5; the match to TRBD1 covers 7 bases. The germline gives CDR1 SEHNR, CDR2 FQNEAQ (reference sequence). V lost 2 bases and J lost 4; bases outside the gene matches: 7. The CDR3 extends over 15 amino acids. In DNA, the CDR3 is TGTGCCAGCAGCTTACGCGACAGGGCGGGAGAGACCCAGTACTTC. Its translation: CASSLRDRAGETQYF.

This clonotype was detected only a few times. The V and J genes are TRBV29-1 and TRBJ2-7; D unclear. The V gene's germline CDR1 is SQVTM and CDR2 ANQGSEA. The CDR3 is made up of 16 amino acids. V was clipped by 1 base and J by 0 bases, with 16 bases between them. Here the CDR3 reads CSVEAYSARFSYEQYF. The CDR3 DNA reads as TGCAGCGTTGAAGCATACAGCGCCCGGTTCTCCTACGAGCAGTACTTC.

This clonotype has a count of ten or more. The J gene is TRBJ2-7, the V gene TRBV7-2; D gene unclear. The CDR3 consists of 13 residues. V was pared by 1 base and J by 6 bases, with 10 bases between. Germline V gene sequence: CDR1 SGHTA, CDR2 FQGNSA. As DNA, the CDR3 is TGTGCCAGCAGCTTAGGAGTATGGGGCGAGCAGTACTTC. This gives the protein CASSLGVWGEQYF.

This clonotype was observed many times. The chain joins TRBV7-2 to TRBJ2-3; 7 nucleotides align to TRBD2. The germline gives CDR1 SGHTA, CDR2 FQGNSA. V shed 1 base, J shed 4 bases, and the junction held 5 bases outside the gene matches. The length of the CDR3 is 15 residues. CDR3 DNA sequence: TGTGCCAGCAGCTTAGTCGGCGGGGGACCAGATACGCAGTATTTT. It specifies CASSLVGGGPDTQYF. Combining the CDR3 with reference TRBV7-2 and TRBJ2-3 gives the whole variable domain GAGVSQSPSNKVTEKGKDVELRCDPISGHTALYWYRQSLGQGLEFLIYFQGNSAPDKSGLPSDRFSAERTGGSVSTLTIQRTQQEDSAVYLCASSLVGGGPDTQYFGPGTRLTVL.

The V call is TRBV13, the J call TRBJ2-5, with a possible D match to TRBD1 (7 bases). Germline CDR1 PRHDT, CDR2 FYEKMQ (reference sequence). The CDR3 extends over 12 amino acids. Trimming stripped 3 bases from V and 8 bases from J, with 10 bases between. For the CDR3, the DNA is TGTGCCAGCAGCTTCCAGGGGGGAACCCAGTACTTC. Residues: CASSFQGGTQYF.